Shown below are 11 T cell receptor beta chains from a single sample sequenced in a study of T cell clonotyping in hematopoietic cell transplantation. The time point is: recipient sample about 28 days before transplant, after cytoreduction. TCRdb's copy holds only in-frame clones and misses some; the assay was immunoSEQ multiplex PCR. The sample shows about 41,000 clones, approximately 80% of them seen only once. Sequencing was performed on peripheral blood mononuclear cells, taken before stem cell transplant. These receptors all come from a man aged 55-75 years with myelodysplastic syndrome. Some clones in this sample may be carry-over from other donors' samples.

The chain combines TRBV19 with TRBJ2-5; 13 bases fit TRBD2. The CDR3 sequence is 14 residues long. CDR1 and CDR2 from the germline V gene are LNHDA and SQIVND (reference sequence). The junction had 2 bases not matched to a gene; V was cut back by 5 bases and J by 5 bases. The CDR3 sequence is CASSRLAGGETQYF. The CDR3 nucleotides are TGTGCCAGTAGTCGACTAGCGGGGGGTGAGACCCAGTACTTC. Drawing the rest from reference TRBV19 and TRBJ2-5, the complete variable domain is DGGITQSPKYLFRKEGQNVTLSCEQNLNHDAMYWYRQDPGQGLRLIYYSQIVNDFQKGDIAEGYSVSREKKESFPLTVTSAQKNPTAFYLCASSRLAGGETQYFGPGTRLLVL.

This rearrangement joins TRBV28 to TRBJ2-1, with D possibly TRBD2 on 7 matching bases. With 6 bases removed from V and 2 bases from J, the gap between germline ends came to 11 bases. The length of the CDR3 is 14 residues. Germline V lookup: CDR1 MDHEN, CDR2 SYDVKM. CDR3 coding DNA: TGTGCCAGCAGGGAAGGGGGGGCCTACAATGAGCAGTTCTTC. Protein sequence: CASREGGAYNEQFF. The variable domain in full, completed from reference TRBV28 and TRBJ2-1, reads DVKVTQSSRYLVKRTGEKVFLECVQDMDHENMFWYRQDPGLGLRLIYFSYDVKMKEKGDIPEGYSVSREKKERFSLILESASTNQTSMYLCASREGGAYNEQFFGPGTRLTVL.

The rearrangement uses TRBV2 and TRBJ1-2, with D uncertain. CDR3 length: 13 amino acids. Germline CDR1 SNHLY, CDR2 FYNNEI. Trimming took 3 bases from V and 4 from J, leaving 9 bases between them. The CDR3: CASSDRISYGYTF. The CDR3 bases are TGTGCCAGCAGTGACAGGATTAGCTATGGCTACACCTTC.

This sequence joins TRBV7-9 and TRBJ1-1, with D perhaps matching TRBD1 (5 bases). This CDR3 region has 13 residues. V lost 4 bases, J lost 3 bases, and 9 bases lay in between. Germline V gene sequence: CDR1 SEHNR, CDR2 FQNEAQ (reference sequence). The CDR3, as DNA: TGTGCCAGCAGCTCCGCGGGGGACACTGAAGCTTTCTTT. Translating it yields CASSSAGDTEAFF.

The rearrangement joins TRBV11-2 to TRBJ1-1; no clear D gene. V was cut by 3 bases and J by 3 bases, with 14 bases left in between. Germline V gene data show CDR1 as SGHAT and CDR2 as FQNNGV. CDR3 length: 15 amino acids. The CDR3 sequence: CASSFSNSWDTEAFF. The DNA for the CDR3 is TGTGCCAGCAGCTTTTCCAACAGTTGGGACACTGAAGCTTTCTTT.

The chain has TRBV6-5 and TRBJ2-2; D is uncertain. The CDR3 is 12 amino acids. Germline loops: CDR1 MNHEY, CDR2 SVGAGI. The germline V and J ends were trimmed by 5 bases and 3 bases, with 4 bases remaining between them. CDR3 nucleotides: TGTGCCAGCAGTACCTACACCGGGGAGCTGTTTTTT. It codes for CASSTYTGELFF.

The chain couples TRBV5-6 to TRBJ1-5; 7 nucleotides line up with TRBD1. V lost 7 bases, J lost 4 bases, and 8 bases stayed unmatched. Germline values: CDR1 SGHDT, CDR2 YYEEEE. The CDR3 sequence is 14 residues long. CDR3 residues: CASARTGGNQPQHF. The DNA of the CDR3 is TGTGCCAGCGCTCGGACAGGAGGGAATCAGCCCCAGCATTTT. The full variable domain, with the rest looked up from reference TRBV5-6 and TRBJ1-5, is DAGVTQSPTHLIKTRGQQVTLRCSPKSGHDTVSWYQQALGQGPQFIFQYYEEEERQRGNFPDRFSGHQFPNYSSELNVNALLLGDSALYLCASARTGGNQPQHFGDGTRLSIL.

The V and J genes are TRBV5-1 and TRBJ2-5; the match to TRBD1 covers 9 bases. V gave up 0 bases and J gave up 2 bases; unmatched junction bases: 5. This CDR3 spans 16 amino acids. CDR1 is SGHRS, CDR2 YFSETQ, per germline. CDR3 DNA sequence: TGCGCCAGCAGCTTGGGGGGGACAGGGATACAAGAGACCCAGTACTTC. Translation: CASSLGGTGIQETQYF.

This chain connects TRBV30 to TRBJ2-7; D remains unclear. The CDR3 totals 15 residues. V gave up 1 base and J gave up 2 bases, with 15 bases separating them. Germline-derived CDR1 and CDR2 are GTSNPN and SVGIG (reference sequence). In nucleotides, the CDR3 is TGTGCCTGGAGTGGCGGTGGACGAATCGCCTACGAGCAGTACTTC. Its protein product is CAWSGGGRIAYEQYF. Full variable domain (missing parts from reference TRBV30 and TRBJ2-7): SQTIHQWPATLVQPVGSPLSLECTVEGTSNPNLYWYRQAAGRGLQLLFYSVGIGQISSEVPQNLSASRPQDRQFILSSKKLLLSDSGFYLCAWSGGGRIAYEQYFGPGTRLTVT.

This sequence joins TRBV7-9 and TRBJ1-1; tentatively, D is TRBD1 (6 bases). In germline, CDR1 is SEHNR, CDR2 FQNEAQ (reference sequence). Trimming shortened V by 1 base and J by 6 bases, and 9 bases separated the two germline ends. The CDR3 is made up of 13 amino acids. CDR3 sequence reads: CASSLGTVSEAFF. DNA of the CDR3: TGTGCCAGCAGCTTAGGGACAGTCTCTGAAGCTTTCTTT.

Here the CDR3 reads CASSLSQGGQGEAFF. The CDR3 DNA is TGTGCCAGCAGCCTCTCCCAAGGGGGGCAAGGCGAAGCTTTCTTT. The chain couples TRBV4-2 to TRBJ1-1, with D tentatively TRBD1 (6 bases). V lost 4 bases to trimming and J lost 8 bases, with 20 bases between them. The CDR3 runs to 15 residues. CDR1 LGHNA and CDR2 YNFKEQ come from the germline V gene.